The 10 T cell receptor beta chains below come from one sample, sequenced in a study of T cell responses to AZD1222 COVID-19 vaccine. Profiling relied on immunoSEQ multiplex PCR, and the TCRdb table lists in-frame clones only, not all of them. Counted here are about 180,000 clones, more than 90% occurring once; the ten biggest clones make up about 2.8%. Sequences were derived from peripheral blood, sampled on day 0 of AZD1222 vaccination. These receptor sequences come from an adult in good health.

This chain uses TRBV9 with TRBJ1-1; D is unresolved. Germline CDR1 is SGDLS and CDR2 is YYNGEE. Between the trimmed V and J ends, which lost 3 bases and 0 bases, there was a span of 18 bases. CDR3 length: 17 residues. CDR3 DNA sequence: TGTGCCAGCAGCGCCCCCACGTCTTGGACCCTGAACACTGAAGCTTTCTTT. It encodes CASSAPTSWTLNTEAFF. Supplemented by reference TRBV9 and TRBJ1-1, the full variable domain reads DSGVTQTPKHLITATGQRVTLRCSPRSGDLSVYWYQQSLDQGLQFLIQYYNGEERAKGNILERFSAQQFPDLHSELNLSSLELGDSALYFCASSAPTSWTLNTEAFFGQGTRLTVV.

The CDR3 sequence: CASSLDGSQPLHF. For the CDR3, the DNA is TGTGCCAGCAGCTTAGATGGGAGTCAGCCCCTCCACTTT. J is TRBJ1-6 and V is TRBV7-8; D gene uncertain. From germline, CDR1 is SGHVS and CDR2 FQNEAQ. Trimming pared 1 base from V and 13 bases from J, leaving 11 bases between. The CDR3 contains 13 residues.

The V gene is TRBV27, the J gene TRBJ1-5; D is possibly TRBD1 (6 bases). The CDR3 is 17 residues long. Germline V gene sequence: CDR1 MNHEY, CDR2 SMNVEV (reference sequence). V was pared by 5 bases and J by 2 bases, with 19 bases between. CDR3 protein: CASSPQGGLIGNQPQHF. The CDR3 DNA is TGTGCCAGCAGTCCACAGGGTGGGCTAATCGGCAATCAGCCCCAGCATTTT.

This clone has a single count. The J gene is TRBJ1-2, the V gene TRBV19; 9 bases are a match to TRBD1. The junction had 8 bases not matched to a gene; V was cut back by 4 bases and J by 5 bases. CDR1 is LNHDA and CDR2 is SQIVND in the germline V gene (reference sequence). CDR3 length: 15 amino acids. The CDR3, as DNA: TGTGCCAGTAGTAACACCTGGACAGGGGAATATGGCTACACCTTC. It specifies CASSNTWTGEYGYTF.

V is TRBV6-1 and J is TRBJ1-4; D is possibly TRBD1 (5 bases). Trimming cost V 0 bases and J 10 bases, with 15 bases left between them. This CDR3 is 15 amino acids long. CDR1 and CDR2 (germline): MNHNS, SASEGT. As DNA, the CDR3 is TGTGCCAGCAGTGAAGCGCGGGGGGTTACGGCAAAACTGTTTTTT. Its translation: CASSEARGVTAKLFF.

The CDR3 coding sequence is TGTGCCAGCAGCTTAATGAGTGTCTACGAGCAGTACTTC. Amino acid sequence: CASSLMSVYEQYF. V usage is TRBV11-2 and J usage is TRBJ2-7; no definite D call. The CDR3 is 13 amino acids. CDR1 is SGHAT and CDR2 is FQNNGV in the germline V gene. V dropped 2 bases and J dropped 3 bases, with 8 bases sitting between them. The variable domain in full, with the rest retrieved from reference TRBV11-2 and TRBJ2-7, is EAGVAQSPRYKIIEKRQSVAFWCNPISGHATLYWYQQILGQGPKLLIQFQNNGVVDDSQLPKDRFSAERLKGVDSTLKIQPAKLEDSAVYLCASSLMSVYEQYFGPGTRLTVT.

This chain links TRBV15 with TRBJ2-7, with TRBD2 as a possible D gene (6 bases). This CDR3 has 15 amino acids. Germline CDR1 and CDR2: LNHNV and YYDKDF (reference sequence). The ends were cut back, 3 bases at V and 2 bases at J, with 14 bases in the middle. The chain's CDR3 is CATSRTGAVAYEQYF. In nucleotides, the CDR3 is TGTGCCACCAGCAGGACGGGAGCGGTAGCCTACGAGCAGTACTTC.

This chain joins TRBV7-9 and TRBJ2-7, with TRBD2 matching 12 bases. Germline CDR1 SEHNR, CDR2 FQNEAQ (reference sequence). Losses at the gene ends were 4 bases for V and 3 bases for J; bases not matched to a gene: 4. This CDR3 comprises 15 residues. The CDR3 loop is CASSSTSGSNYEQYF. As DNA, the CDR3 is TGTGCCAGCAGCTCGACTAGCGGGAGTAACTACGAGCAGTACTTC.

This clone has only one observation. The rearrangement joins TRBV20-1 to TRBJ1-1; D is unclear. The V and J ends lost 3 bases and 0 bases respectively, with 8 bases between them. Germline CDR1 is DFQATT and CDR2 is SNEGSKA (reference sequence). The CDR3 runs 13 residues. The CDR3 spells CSASDGLNTEAFF. In DNA form, the CDR3 reads TGCAGTGCTAGTGATGGGCTGAACACTGAAGCTTTCTTT.

This chain joins TRBV29-1 and TRBJ1-2, with no clear D. V shed 0 bases and J shed 4 bases, with 9 bases lying between them. Germline CDR1 reads SQVTM; CDR2 reads ANQGSEA. The CDR3 contains 13 residues. CDR3 in DNA: TGCAGCGTTGAAGAGGGGATGGGCTATGGCTACACCTTC. Amino acids: CSVEEGMGYGYTF.